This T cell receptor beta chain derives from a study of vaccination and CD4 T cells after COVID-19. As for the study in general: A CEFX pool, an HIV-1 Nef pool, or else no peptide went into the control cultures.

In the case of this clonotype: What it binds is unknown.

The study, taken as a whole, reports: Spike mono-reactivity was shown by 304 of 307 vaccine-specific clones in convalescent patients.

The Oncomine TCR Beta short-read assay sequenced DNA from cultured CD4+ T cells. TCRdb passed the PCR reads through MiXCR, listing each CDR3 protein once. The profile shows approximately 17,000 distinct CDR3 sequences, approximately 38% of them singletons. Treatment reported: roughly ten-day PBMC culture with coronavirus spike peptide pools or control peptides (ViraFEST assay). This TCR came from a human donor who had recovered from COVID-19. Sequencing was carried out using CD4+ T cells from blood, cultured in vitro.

The DNA for the CDR3 is TGTGCCAGCAAAACGGGAGGGCTGGACATTCAGTACTTC. Amino acid sequence: CASKTGGLDIQYF. The chain carries TRBV5-4 and TRBJ2-4; 8 bases map to TRBD2. This CDR3 has 13 amino acids. Germline V gives CDR1 SGHNT, CDR2 YYREEE (reference sequence). The trim removed 6 bases at V and 8 bases at J, leaving 7 bases unmatched.